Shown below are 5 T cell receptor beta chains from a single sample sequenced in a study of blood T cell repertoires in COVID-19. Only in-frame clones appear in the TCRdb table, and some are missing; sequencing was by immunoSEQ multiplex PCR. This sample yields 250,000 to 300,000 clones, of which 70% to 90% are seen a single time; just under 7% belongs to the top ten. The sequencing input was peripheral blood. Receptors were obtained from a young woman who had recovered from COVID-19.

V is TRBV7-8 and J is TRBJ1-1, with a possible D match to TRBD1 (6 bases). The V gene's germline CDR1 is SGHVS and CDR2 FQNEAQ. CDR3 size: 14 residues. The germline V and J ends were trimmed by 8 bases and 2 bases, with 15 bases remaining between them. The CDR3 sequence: CASGLAGVNTEAFF. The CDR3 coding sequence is TGTGCCAGCGGACTGGCAGGGGTTAACACTGAAGCTTTCTTT.

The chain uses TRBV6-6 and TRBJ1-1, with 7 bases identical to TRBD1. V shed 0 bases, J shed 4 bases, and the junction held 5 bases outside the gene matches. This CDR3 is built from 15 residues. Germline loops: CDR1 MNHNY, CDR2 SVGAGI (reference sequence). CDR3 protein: CASSYSRGSGTEAFF. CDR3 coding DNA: TGTGCCAGCAGTTACTCCAGGGGGTCTGGCACTGAAGCTTTCTTT.

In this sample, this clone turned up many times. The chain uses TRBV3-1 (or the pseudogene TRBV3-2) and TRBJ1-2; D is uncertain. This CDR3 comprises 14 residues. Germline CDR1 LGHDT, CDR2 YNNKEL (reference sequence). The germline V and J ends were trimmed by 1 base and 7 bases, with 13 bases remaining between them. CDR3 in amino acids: CASSQGPLPTGYTF. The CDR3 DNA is TGTGCCAGCAGCCAAGGTCCCCTACCCACTGGCTACACCTTC.

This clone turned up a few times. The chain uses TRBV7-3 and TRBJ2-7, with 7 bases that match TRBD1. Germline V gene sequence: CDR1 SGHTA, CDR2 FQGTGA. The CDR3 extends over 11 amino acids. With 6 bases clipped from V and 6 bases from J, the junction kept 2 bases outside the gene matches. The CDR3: CASRKGAEQYF. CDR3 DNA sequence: TGTGCCAGCAGGAAGGGGGCCGAGCAGTACTTC.

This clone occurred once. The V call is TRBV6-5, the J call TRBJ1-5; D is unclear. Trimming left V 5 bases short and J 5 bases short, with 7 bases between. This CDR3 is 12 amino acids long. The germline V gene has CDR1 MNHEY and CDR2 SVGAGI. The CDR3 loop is CASSTLDQPQHF. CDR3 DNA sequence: TGTGCCAGCAGTACTTTGGATCAGCCCCAGCATTTT.